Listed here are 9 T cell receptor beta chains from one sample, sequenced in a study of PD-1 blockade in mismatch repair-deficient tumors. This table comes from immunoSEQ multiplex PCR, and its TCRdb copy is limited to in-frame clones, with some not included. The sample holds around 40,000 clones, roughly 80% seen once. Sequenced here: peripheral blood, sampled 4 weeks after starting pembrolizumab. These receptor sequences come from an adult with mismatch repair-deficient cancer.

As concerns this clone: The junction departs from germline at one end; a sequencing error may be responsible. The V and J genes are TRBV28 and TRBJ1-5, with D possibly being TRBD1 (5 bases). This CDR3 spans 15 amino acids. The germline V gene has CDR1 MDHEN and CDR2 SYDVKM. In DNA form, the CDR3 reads TGTGCCAGCAGTGGGGGACGGCCAAGCACTCAGCCCCAGCATTTT. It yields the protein CASSGGRPSTQPQHF.

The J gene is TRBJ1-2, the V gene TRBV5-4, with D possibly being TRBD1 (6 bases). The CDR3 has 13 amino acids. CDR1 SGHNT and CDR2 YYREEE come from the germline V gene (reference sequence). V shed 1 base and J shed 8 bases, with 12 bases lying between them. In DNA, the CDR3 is TGTGCCAGCAGCTTGACAGGGATGAAGGGCTACACCTTC. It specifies CASSLTGMKGYTF. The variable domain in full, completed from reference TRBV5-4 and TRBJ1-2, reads ETGVTQSPTHLIKTRGQQVTLRCSSQSGHNTVSWYQQALGQGPQFIFQYYREEENGRGNFPPRFSGLQFPNYSSELNVNALELDDSALYLCASSLTGMKGYTFGSGTRLTVV.

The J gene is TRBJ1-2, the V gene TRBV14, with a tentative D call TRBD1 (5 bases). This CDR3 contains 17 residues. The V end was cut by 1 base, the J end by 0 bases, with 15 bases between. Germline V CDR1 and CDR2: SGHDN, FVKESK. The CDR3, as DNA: TGTGCCAGCAGCCAAGGACGATTACAGGCCCCTAACTATGGCTACACCTTC. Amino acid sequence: CASSQGRLQAPNYGYTF. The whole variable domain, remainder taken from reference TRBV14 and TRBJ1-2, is EAGVTQFPSHSVIEKGQTVTLRCDPISGHDNLYWYRRVMGKEIKFLLHFVKESKQDESGMPNNRFLAERTGGTYSTLKVQPAELEDSGVYFCASSQGRLQAPNYGYTFGSGTRLTVV.

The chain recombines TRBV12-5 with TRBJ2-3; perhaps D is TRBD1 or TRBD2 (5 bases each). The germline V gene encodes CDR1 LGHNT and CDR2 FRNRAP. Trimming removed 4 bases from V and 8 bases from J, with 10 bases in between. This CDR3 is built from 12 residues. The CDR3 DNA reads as TGTGCTAGTGGTTCCTCAGGGAGTACGCAGTATTTT. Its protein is CASGSSGSTQYF.

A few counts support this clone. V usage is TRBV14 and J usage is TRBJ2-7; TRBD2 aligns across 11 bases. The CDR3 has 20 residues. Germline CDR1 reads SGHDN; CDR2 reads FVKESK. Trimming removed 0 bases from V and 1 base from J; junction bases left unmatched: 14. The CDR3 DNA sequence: TGTGCCAGCAGCCAAGATTATGTAGGGACTAGCGGATGGCGGTCCTACGAGCAGTACTTC. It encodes CASSQDYVGTSGWRSYEQYF. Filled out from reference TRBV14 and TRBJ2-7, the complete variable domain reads EAGVTQFPSHSVIEKGQTVTLRCDPISGHDNLYWYRRVMGKEIKFLLHFVKESKQDESGMPNNRFLAERTGGTYSTLKVQPAELEDSGVYFCASSQDYVGTSGWRSYEQYFGPGTRLTVT.

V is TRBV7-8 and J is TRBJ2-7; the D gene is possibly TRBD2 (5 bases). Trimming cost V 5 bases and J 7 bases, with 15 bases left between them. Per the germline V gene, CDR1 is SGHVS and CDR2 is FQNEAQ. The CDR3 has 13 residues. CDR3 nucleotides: TGTGCCAGCAGCGCGGATTTGGGCGGGGAGCAGTACTTC. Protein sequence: CASSADLGGEQYF.

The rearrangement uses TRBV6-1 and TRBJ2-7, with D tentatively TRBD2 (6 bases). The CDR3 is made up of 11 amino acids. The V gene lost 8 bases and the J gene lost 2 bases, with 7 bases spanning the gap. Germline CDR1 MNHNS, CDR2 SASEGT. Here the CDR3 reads CASGTAYEQYF. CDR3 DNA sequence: TGTGCCAGCGGGACTGCCTACGAGCAGTACTTC.

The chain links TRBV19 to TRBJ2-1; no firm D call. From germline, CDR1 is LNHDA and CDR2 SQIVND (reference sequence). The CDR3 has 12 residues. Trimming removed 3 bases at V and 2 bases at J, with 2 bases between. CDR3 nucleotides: TGTGCCAGTAGTATCGCCTACAATGAGCAGTTCTTC. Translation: CASSIAYNEQFF.

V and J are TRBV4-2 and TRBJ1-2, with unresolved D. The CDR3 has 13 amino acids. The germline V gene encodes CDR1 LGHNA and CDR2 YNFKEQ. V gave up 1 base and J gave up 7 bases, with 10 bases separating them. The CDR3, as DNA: TGTGCCAGCAGCCAAGGGACTGTCGGTGGCTACACCTTC. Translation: CASSQGTVGGYTF.